This T cell receptor beta chain was recorded in a study of blood T cell repertoires in COVID-19. The germline V gene encodes CDR1 SGHDT and CDR2 YYEEEE. Losses at the gene ends were 4 bases for V and 7 bases for J; bases not matched to a gene: 9. There are 14 residues in the CDR3. Per the study methods: Nucleated cell number was recorded as an estimate derived from reference gene primer amplification. Some clones are missing from TCRdb's copy, which holds only in-frame ones; the method was immunoSEQ multiplex PCR. The V and J calls and clone size are taken from that table; D and trimming were inferred from the DNA. Here the sample spans around 120,000 clones, roughly three quarters being singletons.

The sequencing input was peripheral blood. The V and J genes are TRBV5-6 and TRBJ1-1; 8 nucleotides agree with TRBD1. This clonotype originated in a woman over 75 with acute or convalescent COVID-19. This CDR3 is CASSPFRDRIEAFF. The DNA for the CDR3 is TGTGCCAGCAGCCCTTTCCGGGACAGGATTGAAGCTTTCTTT.